The rows below give T cell receptor beta chains drawn from one sample of a study of blood T cell repertoires in COVID-19. The table came from immunoSEQ multiplex PCR; TCRdb's copy has only in-frame clones and leaves some out. The table records about 170,000 clones, about 87% of them present only once. Sequencing input: peripheral blood. The receptors shown here come from a woman aged 50 to 65 with acute or convalescent COVID-19. The CDR3 runs from the conserved cysteine through the conserved F or W. The order of the fields is V gene, clone size, J gene, D gene, CDR3 protein, CDR3 DNA. The D gene is left open where the match is weak. Expanded clones are given a class, and other clones once, few, many or no size at all.

>TRBV19|.|TRBJ1-5|TRBD1
CASSRQGWGNQPQHF
TGTGCCAGTAGTAGACAGGGGTGGGGCAATCAGCCCCAGCATTTT
>TRBV30|.|TRBJ1-1|.
CAWIKNTEAFF
TGTGCCTGGATTAAGAACACTGAAGCTTTCTTT
>TRBV27|once|TRBJ2-7|TRBD1
CASSSTGTGASEQYF
TGTGCCAGCAGTTCGACCGGGACAGGGGCTTCCGAGCAGTACTTC
>TRBV7-2|.|TRBJ2-1|.
CASSPPLSISVTWNEQFF
TGTGCCAGCAGCCCCCCCCTATCCATAAGTGTTACGTGGAATGAGCAGTTCTTC
>TRBV7-9|.|TRBJ2-7|TRBD2
CASSLAVFQREGGEQYF
TGTGCCAGCAGCTTAGCAGTTTTTCAGCGGGAGGGAGGAGAGCAGTACTTC
>TRBV28|.|TRBJ1-2|.
CASRGGYGYTF
TGTGCCAGCCGAGGCGGCTATGGCTACACCTTC
>TRBV5-8|.|TRBJ1-1|.
CASSFYAITTEAFF
TGTGCCAGCAGCTTTTACGCGATCACCACTGAAGCTTTCTTT
>TRBV19|.|TRBJ1-2|.
CASSIVEFYGYTF
TGTGCCAGTAGTATAGTAGAGTTCTATGGCTACACCTTC
>TRBV10-3|once|TRBJ1-1|TRBD1
CAITWDSRSVTEAFF
TGTGCCATCACCTGGGACAGTCGTTCGGTCACTGAAGCTTTCTTT
>TRBV5-4|.|TRBJ2-7|TRBD2
CASSLLGGAYEQYF
TGTGCCAGCAGCTTACTCGGGGGGGCTTACGAGCAGTACTTC
>TRBV30|.|TRBJ1-5|.
CAWSNPLSNQPQHF
TGTGCCTGGAGTAATCCCCTTAGCAATCAGCCCCAGCATTTT
>TRBV3-1/TRBV3-2|.|TRBJ1-2|TRBD1
CASSQDDRVFGYTF
TGTGCCAGCAGCCAAGACGACAGGGTATTCGGCTACACCTTC
>TRBV7-9|.|TRBJ2-2|.
CASSLPLLGGELFF
TGTGCCAGCAGCTTACCCTTACTAGGGGGGGAGCTGTTTTTT
>TRBV5-4|.|TRBJ1-1|.
CASSPDQRRTEAFF
TGTGCCAGCAGCCCGGACCAGAGGAGGACTGAAGCTTTCTTT
>TRBV7-3|once|TRBJ2-1|TRBD2
CASSQPGTKNNEQFF
TGTGCCAGCAGCCAGCCCGGGACTAAGAACAATGAGCAGTTCTTC
>TRBV20-1|.|TRBJ2-7|.
CSASPPGTTYEQYF
TGCAGTGCTAGTCCCCCCGGGACAACATACGAGCAGTACTTC
>TRBV6-2/TRBV6-3|.|TRBJ2-3|TRBD2
CASSYFRTSGGGDTQYF
TGTGCCAGCAGTTACTTTCGGACTAGCGGTGGAGGGGATACGCAGTATTTT
>TRBV6-6|.|TRBJ1-1|.
CASTLIDNTEAFF
TGTGCCAGCACCCTCATAGATAACACTGAAGCTTTCTTT
>TRBV30|.|TRBJ2-4|TRBD2
CAWSPFEREGNIQYF
TGTGCCTGGAGTCCTTTTGAGCGGGAGGGAAACATTCAGTACTTC